This T cell receptor beta chain was sequenced during a study of monozygotic twins with cystic fibrosis. About the research overall: With about 15 PCR cycles, barcoded libraries came from three micrograms of fragmented DNA.

Findings and caveats of the study: Monozygotic CF twin pairs shared significantly more nucleotide-identical clonotypes than unrelated CF individuals did. No link emerged between shared CDR3 counts and age, concordance or severity. Median Simpson clonality of about 0.01 suggested naive T cells predominated.

With regard to this clone: No antigen is known for it.

Germline CDR1 SGHVS, CDR2 FNYEAQ. This CDR3 region has 13 residues. V was trimmed by 4 bases and J by 8 bases, leaving 12 bases between them. Here immunoSEQ multiplex PCR was the method, and the copy in TCRdb shows in-frame clones only, minus some. The table has approximately 28,000 clones, around four fifths seen once. The clonotype originates from a girl aged 2-9 years with cystic fibrosis. Sequenced input: blood. The chain carries TRBV7-6 and TRBJ2-1, with D uncertain. The CDR3 DNA is TGTGCCAGCAGCTCCCACCTTGGGGATGAGCAGTTCTTC. It translates to CASSSHLGDEQFF.